Below, 21 T cell receptor beta chains from the same sample are listed, as sequenced in a study of blood T cell repertoires in COVID-19. TCRdb keeps only in-frame clones here, not all; method: immunoSEQ multiplex PCR. Found here are around 71,000 clones, roughly 80% of them singletons; the top ten hold 28%. The source material was peripheral blood. The receptors originated from a man in his 70s with acute or convalescent COVID-19.

This clone was counted between two and nine times. This chain links TRBV9 with TRBJ1-4; D is perhaps TRBD1 (6 bases). This CDR3 is built from 13 residues. Per the germline V gene, CDR1 is SGDLS and CDR2 is YYNGEE. Trimming stripped 5 bases from V and 8 bases from J, with 13 bases between. In DNA, the CDR3 is TGTGCCAGCAGTAAAACAGGGAAGGAAAAACTGTTTTTT. Its translation: CASSKTGKEKLFF. The entire variable domain, with the rest obtained from reference TRBV9 and TRBJ1-4, is as follows: DSGVTQTPKHLITATGQRVTLRCSPRSGDLSVYWYQQSLDQGLQFLIQYYNGEERAKGNILERFSAQQFPDLHSELNLSSLELGDSALYFCASSKTGKEKLFFGSGTQLSVL.

The chain links TRBV4-2 to TRBJ2-7; tentatively, D is TRBD2 (6 bases). CDR1 LGHNA and CDR2 YNFKEQ come from the germline V gene. The CDR3 is 14 amino acids. Deletions cut 2 bases from V and 2 bases from J, with 10 bases between. CDR3 nucleotides: TGTGCCAGCAGCCAATCGGGACTGGCCTACGAGCAGTACTTC. Translation gives CASSQSGLAYEQYF.

The V call is TRBV3-1 (or the pseudogene TRBV3-2), the J call TRBJ1-4, with a weak D call TRBD1 (6 bases). The CDR3 covers 13 residues. Trimming pared 6 bases from V and 10 bases from J, leaving 15 bases between. The germline V gene has CDR1 LGHDT and CDR2 YNNKEL (reference sequence). The CDR3 DNA reads as TGTGCCAGCAGTCATACAGGGTTGGGAAAACTGTTTTTT. It codes for CASSHTGLGKLFF.

The gene calls are TRBV19 and TRBJ1-3; 7 bases are a match to TRBD1. Germline V gives CDR1 LNHDA, CDR2 SQIVND (reference sequence). Unmatched junction bases numbered 8, after V lost 4 bases and J lost 5 bases. This CDR3 is 15 amino acids long. The CDR3 nucleotides read TGTGCCAGTAGTAGGGGACAGCCGGCGCGAAACACCATATATTTT. It yields the protein CASSRGQPARNTIYF. Combining the CDR3 with reference TRBV19 and TRBJ1-3 gives the whole variable domain DGGITQSPKYLFRKEGQNVTLSCEQNLNHDAMYWYRQDPGQGLRLIYYSQIVNDFQKGDIAEGYSVSREKKESFPLTVTSAQKNPTAFYLCASSRGQPARNTIYFGEGSWLTVV.

The chain combines TRBV19 with TRBJ1-4; D not certain. V gave up 6 bases and J gave up 4 bases, with 9 bases separating them. Looked up from germline, CDR1 is LNHDA and CDR2 is SQIVND (reference sequence). This CDR3 is built from 13 residues. CDR3 DNA: TGTGCCAGTAGCGTCAGGATTAATGAAAAACTGTTTTTT. This translates into CASSVRINEKLFF.

V gene TRBV11-3 combines with J gene TRBJ2-5, with D perhaps matching TRBD2 (6 bases). The CDR3 runs 15 residues. The germline CDR1 and CDR2 sequences are SGHNT and YENEEA. V was cut by 1 base and J by 5 bases, with 14 bases left in between. The CDR3 DNA follows: TGTGCCAGCAGCTTAGGGGGAGGTCATGGGGAGACCCAGTACTTC. Translating it yields CASSLGGGHGETQYF.

This clone is a singleton in its sample. The chain carries TRBV2 and TRBJ2-1; possible D gene TRBD2, 5 bases. CDR3 size: 14 residues. V was shortened by 8 bases and J by 8 bases, with 19 bases between the two germline ends. CDR1 SNHLY and CDR2 FYNNEI come from the germline V gene. The CDR3 coding sequence is TGTGCCAGCGCTGCTGCAGCGGCTGGGGATGAGCAGTTCTTC. It is translated as CASAAAAAGDEQFF.

This clone was recorded once. The chain joins TRBV9 to TRBJ2-3, with 7 positions matching TRBD1. The CDR3 has 14 residues. CDR1 and CDR2 (germline): SGDLS, YYNGEE. Germline trimming cut 1 base from V and 5 bases from J; bases unmatched to any gene: 4. CDR3 sequence reads: CASSVSQGQDTQYF. The DNA of the CDR3 is TGTGCCAGCAGCGTATCACAGGGGCAAGATACGCAGTATTTT.

V gene TRBV19 combines with J gene TRBJ2-3, with TRBD2 identical over 7 bases. Unmatched junction bases numbered 11, after V lost 8 bases and J lost 6 bases. In germline, CDR1 is LNHDA, CDR2 SQIVND (reference sequence). The CDR3 contains 14 residues. The chain's CDR3 is CASGQRGSIDTQYF. The DNA for the CDR3 is TGTGCCAGTGGGCAGCGGGGATCCATCGATACGCAGTATTTT. The full variable domain, completed using reference TRBV19 and TRBJ2-3, is DGGITQSPKYLFRKEGQNVTLSCEQNLNHDAMYWYRQDPGQGLRLIYYSQIVNDFQKGDIAEGYSVSREKKESFPLTVTSAQKNPTAFYLCASGQRGSIDTQYFGPGTRLTVL.

This sequence joins TRBV30 and TRBJ1-4; perhaps TRBD1 as D (5 bases). Trimming removed 3 bases at V and 8 bases at J, with 19 bases between. Germline V gives CDR1 GTSNPN, CDR2 SVGIG (reference sequence). The CDR3 length is 15 residues. Here the CDR3 DNA reads TGTGCCTGGAGGGGACTCGGCCAGTCGGGGGAAAAACTGTTTTTT. Its translation is CAWRGLGQSGEKLFF.

The table lists this clone with a few counts. The chain links TRBV7-3 to TRBJ2-1, with D perhaps TRBD2 (6 bases). V was cut by 2 bases and J by 8 bases, with 16 bases left in between. Germline CDR1 SGHTA, CDR2 FQGTGA. This CDR3 has 15 residues. Here the CDR3 reads CASSLAGHISDEQFF. In nucleotides, the CDR3 is TGTGCCAGCAGCTTAGCGGGGCATATTAGCGATGAGCAGTTCTTC.

This clone was observed a handful of times. V gene TRBV6-5 combines with J gene TRBJ1-6; D is unclear. The CDR3 is made up of 13 amino acids. V lost 8 bases and J 0 bases, leaving 5 bases between the germline ends. Germline V gene sequence: CDR1 MNHEY, CDR2 SVGAGI. CDR3 loop: CASLSSYNSPLHF. The CDR3 DNA follows: TGTGCCAGCCTAAGCTCCTATAATTCACCCCTCCACTTT.

This chain connects TRBV5-1 to TRBJ1-1; tentative D call: TRBD1 (6 bases). In germline, CDR1 is SGHRS, CDR2 YFSETQ. The CDR3 is made up of 13 amino acids. Trimming removed 0 bases from V and 7 bases from J, with 10 bases in between. CDR3 region: CASSLAGGREAFF. The CDR3 DNA is TGCGCCAGCAGCTTGGCGGGGGGGCGTGAAGCTTTCTTT.

The chain couples TRBV19 to TRBJ2-1; 10 bases agree with TRBD1. The junction had 10 bases not matched to a gene; V was cut back by 5 bases and J by 3 bases. This CDR3 has 17 residues. The V gene's germline CDR1 is LNHDA and CDR2 SQIVND (reference sequence). CDR3 loop: CASSSTGGHHFYNEQFF. In DNA form, the CDR3 reads TGTGCCAGTAGTTCGACAGGGGGCCATCATTTCTACAATGAGCAGTTCTTC.

The V call is TRBV19, the J call TRBJ2-3; 8 bases fit TRBD1. The CDR3 has 16 amino acids. The ends lost 4 bases at V and 0 bases at J; junction bases unmatched: 6. Germline lookup yields CDR1 LNHDA and CDR2 SQIVND (reference sequence). The CDR3 protein is CASSTDRGISTDTQYF. The CDR3, as DNA: TGTGCCAGTAGTACCGACAGGGGAATTAGCACAGATACGCAGTATTTT.

This sequence joins TRBV18 and TRBJ1-1; TRBD1 might be the D (5 bases). Between the trimmed V and J ends, which lost 3 bases and 5 bases, there was a span of 13 bases. The germline V gene encodes CDR1 KGHSH and CDR2 LQKENI. CDR3 size: 14 residues. The CDR3 coding sequence is TGTGCCAGCTCACCCGGGGGTAGGGGAACTGAAGCTTTCTTT. It translates to CASSPGGRGTEAFF.

J is TRBJ2-5 and V is TRBV6-5; 7 nucleotides align to TRBD2. After removal of 0 bases from V and 4 bases from J, the junction contained 2 bases not matched to a gene. CDR1 MNHEY and CDR2 SVGAGI come from the germline V gene. This CDR3 is built from 14 residues. The CDR3 loop reads CASSYSSGGETQYF. For the CDR3, the DNA is TGTGCCAGCAGTTACTCGTCGGGAGGAGAGACCCAGTACTTC.

V is TRBV6-4 and J is TRBJ2-5; weak D call: TRBD2 (5 bases). Germline V gives CDR1 MRHNA, CDR2 SNTAGT. V was trimmed by 4 bases and J by 5 bases, leaving 11 bases between them. This CDR3 region has 13 residues. CDR3 residues: CASSGQSGETQYF. The CDR3 nucleotides are TGTGCCAGCAGTGGACAATCGGGGGAGACCCAGTACTTC.

The gene calls are TRBV7-3 and TRBJ2-1, with 8 bases identical to TRBD2. The CDR3 length is 17 residues. Looked up from germline, CDR1 is SGHTA and CDR2 is FQGTGA. The junction had 5 bases not matched to a gene; V was cut back by 1 base and J by 0 bases. CDR3 nucleotides: TGTGCCAGCAGCTTAAAAGCGGGAGAGGGCTCCTACAATGAGCAGTTCTTC. It codes for CASSLKAGEGSYNEQFF.

The J gene is TRBJ1-2, the V gene TRBV3-1 (or the pseudogene TRBV3-2); TRBD1 agrees at 8 bases. The germline V gene encodes CDR1 LGHDT and CDR2 YNNKEL (reference sequence). The CDR3 has 12 amino acids. J gave up 6 bases and V 3 bases, and 0 bases lay outside the gene matches. This chain's CDR3 is CASSQTGDGYTF. CDR3 coding DNA: TGTGCCAGCAGCCAGACAGGGGATGGCTACACCTTC.

The CDR3 DNA sequence: TGTGCCAGCAGCTTAGGGGCAGATGAAGCTTTCTTT. Its protein is CASSLGADEAFF. The rearrangement joins TRBV7-8 to TRBJ1-1; unclear D gene. V was shortened by 1 base and J by 7 bases, with 7 bases between the two germline ends. Germline V gene data show CDR1 as SGHVS and CDR2 as FQNEAQ. The CDR3 extends over 12 amino acids.